This section outlines one T cell receptor beta chain sequence together with its context. V was clipped by 3 bases and J by 4 bases, with 15 bases between them. CDR3 length equals 15 residues. Germline V gene lookup returns CDR1 ENHRY and CDR2 SYGVKD. Using immunoSEQ multiplex PCR, the repertoire was profiled, and TCRdb retains in-frame clones only, with some absent. Counted here are approximately 51,000 clones, 93% occurring once; the ten biggest clones make up about 4%. The record originates from a study of technical replicates of blood from a handful of donors. This receptor was identified in a human donor in good health. Some clones in this sample may be carry-over from other donors' samples. V is TRBV10-3 and J is TRBJ1-1; D is perhaps TRBD1 (6 bases). The sample consisted of PBMCs. The DNA for the CDR3 is TGTGCCATCAGTGACGGACAGTCTAAGGGCACTGAAGCTTTCTTT. Amino acids: CAISDGQSKGTEAFF.